This T cell receptor beta chain was recovered during a study of shared clonotypes between healthy human individuals. Overall study results and limits: Naive subsets, compared against memory subsets, generally had larger estimated richness values. Among several donors, roughly 5% of naive CD4 clonotypes were found in common.

A note on this clone: The target antigen is unknown.

CD45RO-negative, CCR7-selected cells formed the naive CD8 fraction, which excluded terminally differentiated effector memory CD45RA+ cells. All donors were Caucasian adults living in Nashville, Tennessee. CDR3 length: 15 residues. Trimming took 4 bases from V and 3 from J; bases not matched to a gene: 7. Germline V gene data show CDR1 as LGHNA and CDR2 as YSLEER. In replicate PCRs of sorted subsets, about 220 ng DNA, 29,000 or so T cell genomes, was used. This table comes from immunoSEQ multiplex PCR, and its TCRdb copy is limited to in-frame clones, with some not included. The repertoire includes millions of clones, about 95% of them detected once, and 1% to 1.3% sits in the top ten.

The origin of this receptor is a man between 18 and 35 years old in good health. This rearrangement joins TRBV4-3 to TRBJ2-7; 9 nucleotides agree with TRBD1. Sequenced: naive CD8+ T cells sorted from blood. CDR3 nucleotides: TGCGCCAGCAGCCCGGGACAGGGAGGTTTCTACGAGCAGTACTTC. It codes for CASSPGQGGFYEQYF.